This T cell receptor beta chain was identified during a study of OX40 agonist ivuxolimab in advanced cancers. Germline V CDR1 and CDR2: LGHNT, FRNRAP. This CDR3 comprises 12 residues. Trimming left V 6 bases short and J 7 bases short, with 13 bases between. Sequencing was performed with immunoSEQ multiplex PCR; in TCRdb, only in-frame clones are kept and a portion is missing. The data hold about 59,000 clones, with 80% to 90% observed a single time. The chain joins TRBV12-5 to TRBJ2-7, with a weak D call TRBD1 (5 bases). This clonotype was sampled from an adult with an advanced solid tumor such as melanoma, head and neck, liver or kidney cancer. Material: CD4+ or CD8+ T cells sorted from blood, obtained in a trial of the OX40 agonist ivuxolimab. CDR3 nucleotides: TGTGCTAGTGGCACAGGCTTCGGAGAGCAGTACTTC. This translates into CASGTGFGEQYF.